This T cell receptor (beta chain) was recorded in a study of T cell repertoires in cytomegalovirus infection. On the study more broadly: Signatures in public TCR beta sequences pointed to both CMV infection and matching HLA type.

This CDR3 is 13 amino acids long. Germline-derived CDR1 and CDR2 are SGHTA and FQGTGA. TCRdb re-derived calls from the reads in MiXCR, one entry per CDR3 protein. The sample lists some 700,000 distinct CDR3 sequences, roughly 35% occurring once. Study-wide points: Accumulated public TCR beta family frequency recognized individuals carrying CMV together with the relevant HLA. The ex vivo response was dominated by HLA-C-restricted CMV-specific TCR beta clonotypes.

For this clonotype: Its cognate antigen is unknown. At one end, the junction sequence differs from germline, possibly due to a read error.

This TCR came from a human donor in good health (CMV status not recorded). Some clones in this sample may be carry-over from other donors' samples. The sequencing sample was made of PBMCs. The chain recombines TRBV7-3 with TRBJ1-5; D remains unclear. CDR3 sequence (DNA): TGTTCCAGCAGCTTAGGAGCTAGTCAGCCCCAGCATTTT. It yields the protein CSSSLGASQPQHF.